Listed here is a single T cell receptor beta chain. TCRdb analysed the RACE reads with MiXCR anew, one entry per CDR3 protein. In the table there are 330,000 or so distinct CDR3 sequences, roughly 6.3% of which are singletons. Documented time point: patch test 2, 6 weeks after DPC sensitization. Treatment specified: therapeutic diphenylcyclopropenone sensitization with weekly scalp DPC. The authors' total RNA extraction used unfractionated whole blood. The CDR3 extends over 19 amino acids. Trimming at V came to 0 bases and at J to 1 base, leaving 10 bases not matched to a gene. Germline V gene sequence: CDR1 SGHRS, CDR2 YFSETQ. This record comes from a study of human T cells and chemical hapten exposure.

The receptor was derived from a woman aged 18 to 35 with alopecia areata. Some clones in this sample may be carry-over from other donors' samples. The sample consisted of whole blood, taken in connection with sensitization to the hapten diphenylcyclopropenone (DPC). The rearrangement links TRBV5-1 to TRBJ2-3; 11 bases agree with TRBD2. The CDR3 protein is CASSLEGLAEGPGTDTQYF. CDR3 DNA sequence: TGCGCCAGCAGCTTGGAGGGACTAGCGGAGGGGCCCGGCACAGATACGCAGTATTTT.